These T cell receptor beta chains were read from a single sample in a study of shared clonotypes between healthy human individuals. Data came from immunoSEQ multiplex PCR; TCRdb stores just in-frame clones and leaves some out. The sample records roughly 2.2 million clones, just under 95% being singletons. The sample taken for sequencing was naive CD4+ T cells from PBMCs. The receptors shown here come from a man between 18 and 35 years old in good health. Some clones in this sample may be carry-over from other donors' samples. CDR3s include the opening cysteine and the closing phenylalanine or tryptophan. The D gene is left open where the match is weak. Only part of the rows carry a size: once, few, many, or a class if the clone is expanded.

d_gene	v_gene	len	j_gene	abundance	CDR3aa	CDR3nt
-	TRBV5-4	14	TRBJ2-3	-	CASSSSPPTDTQYF	TGTGCCAGCAGCTCCTCACCCCCCACAGATACGCAGTATTTT
TRBD1	TRBV30	16	TRBJ2-3	-	CAWTALGTGGADTQYF	TGTGCCTGGACCGCACTCGGGACAGGGGGCGCAGATACGCAGTATTTT
-	TRBV2	15	TRBJ1-6	-	CASSVRQENNSPLHF	TGTGCCAGCAGTGTAAGACAGGAGAATAATTCACCCCTCCACTTT
TRBD1	TRBV4-1	20	TRBJ2-4	-	CASSQPSGGQGGQAKNIQYF	TGCGCCAGCAGCCAACCCTCAGGGGGACAGGGGGGACAGGCCAAAAACATTCAGTACTTC
-	TRBV9	13	TRBJ1-1	few	CASSAREQGEAFF	TGTGCCAGCAGCGCCAGGGAACAGGGTGAAGCTTTCTTT
-	TRBV6-5	16	TRBJ2-7	-	CASSYSFPTGTYEQYF	TGTGCCAGCAGTTACTCTTTTCCTACAGGGACCTACGAGCAGTACTTC
TRBD2	TRBV7-2	15	TRBJ2-7	-	CASSLPTSGSYEQYF	TGTGCCAGCAGCCTCCCGACTAGCGGGAGTTACGAGCAGTACTTC
TRBD2	TRBV5-1	16	TRBJ2-5	-	CASSLGLAGVQETQYF	TGCGCCAGCAGCTTAGGGCTAGCGGGAGTACAAGAGACCCAGTACTTC
-	TRBV9	14	TRBJ1-1	few	CASSVRQGNTEAFF	TGTGCCAGCAGCGTGCGGCAGGGGAACACTGAAGCTTTCTTT
-	TRBV11-2	15	TRBJ1-1	-	CASSPTGISITEAFF	TGTGCCAGCAGCCCAACAGGGATTAGTATCACTGAAGCTTTCTTT
TRBD2	TRBV30	13	TRBJ2-3	-	CAWLLAGEASQYF	TGTGCCTGGCTACTAGCGGGAGAGGCCTCGCAGTATTTT
TRBD1	TRBV4-3	14	TRBJ2-5	-	CASSQGTGVETQYF	TGCGCCAGCAGCCAGGGGACAGGGGTAGAGACCCAGTACTTC
TRBD2	TRBV4-3	17	TRBJ2-3	-	CASSQEGTGGFTDTQYF	TGCGCCAGCAGCCAAGAGGGGACGGGGGGTTTCACAGATACGCAGTATTTT
-	TRBV9	14	TRBJ2-7	-	CASSVDVGSYEQYF	TGTGCCAGCAGCGTAGACGTCGGTTCCTACGAGCAGTACTTC
-	TRBV7-8	14	TRBJ2-7	once	CASSKPGSSYEQYF	TGTGCCAGCAGCAAACCCGGGTCTTCCTACGAGCAGTACTTC
TRBD1	TRBV27	13	TRBJ1-1	once	CASSRGQAFEAFF	TGTGCCAGCAGCCGGGGACAGGCCTTTGAAGCTTTCTTT
-	TRBV14	16	TRBJ2-6	-	CASSQATSSGANVLTF	TGTGCCAGCAGCCAGGCAACCTCCTCTGGGGCCAACGTCCTGACTTTC
-	TRBV11-2	15	TRBJ1-4	once	CASSLPWEDAGKLFF	TGTGCCAGCAGCTTACCATGGGAGGATGCGGGTAAACTGTTTTTT
-	TRBV9	13	TRBJ2-4	-	CASSVGGQNIQYF	TGTGCCAGCAGCGTAGGAGGCCAAAACATTCAGTACTTC
TRBD1	TRBV7-9	15	TRBJ1-1	-	CASSSPGTGNTEAFF	TGTGCCAGCAGCTCACCGGGGACAGGGAACACTGAAGCTTTCTTT
-	TRBV15	12	TRBJ1-1	once	CATSSGDTEAFF	TGTGCCACCAGTTCAGGGGACACTGAAGCTTTCTTT
-	TRBV18	14	TRBJ1-2	-	CASSQPQVNYGYTF	TGTGCCAGCTCACAACCACAGGTTAACTATGGCTACACCTTC
-	TRBV4-1	13	TRBJ2-5	-	CASSQWMGETQYF	TGCGCCAGCAGCCAATGGATGGGGGAGACCCAGTACTTC
-	TRBV7-8	14	TRBJ2-1	-	CASSLVGVWNEQFF	TGTGCCAGCAGCTTAGTAGGTGTCTGGAATGAGCAGTTCTTC
TRBD1	TRBV19	15	TRBJ1-1	-	CASSRETGGAATAFF	TGTGCCAGTAGTAGGGAGACAGGGGGCGCGGCTACAGCTTTCTTT
-	TRBV10-1	13	TRBJ2-1	-	CASSSSSYNEQFF	TGCGCCAGCAGTTCCAGCTCCTACAATGAGCAGTTCTTC